A single sample is the source of the 17 T cell receptor beta chains below, sequenced in a study of beta chain features in type 1 diabetes. The isolated RNA, all of it, was reverse transcribed, so expressed TCRB transcripts were what got sequenced. The data were produced by immunoSEQ multiplex PCR, yet TCRdb's version contains in-frame clones alone and is incomplete. The sample includes 970,000 or so clones, about a sixth of them seen just once. The sequenced sample consisted of naive CD4+ T cells from blood. Receptors originate from a young woman in good health.

This clone was seen a few times. The chain employs TRBV7-2 and TRBJ2-5; D is unclear. Trimming left V 5 bases short and J 3 bases short, with 10 bases between. The length of the CDR3 is 13 residues. Germline loops: CDR1 SGHTA, CDR2 FQGNSA. DNA for the CDR3: TGTGCCAGCAGCCGCCTCGGAGAAGAGACCCAGTACTTC. This codes for CASSRLGEETQYF.

The sample holds a few counts of this clone. V is TRBV15 and J is TRBJ2-4; a weak D match, TRBD1 (6 bases). The germline CDR1 and CDR2 sequences are LNHNV and YYDKDF (reference sequence). CDR3 length equals 15 residues. Trimming pared 0 bases from V and 7 bases from J, leaving 13 bases between. The CDR3 sequence is CATSRDLRDTNIQYF. The CDR3 bases are TGTGCCACCAGCAGAGATCTCAGGGACACGAACATTCAGTACTTC.

The chain uses TRBV7-2 and TRBJ2-3; the match to TRBD2 covers 8 bases. This CDR3 is built from 16 residues. Germline V gene data show CDR1 as SGHTA and CDR2 as FQGNSA. The junction had 12 bases not matched to a gene; V was cut back by 5 bases and J by 5 bases. In DNA form, the CDR3 reads TGTGCCAGCAGCCCGATACTAGCGGCACGAGAAGATACGCAGTATTTT. This translates into CASSPILAAREDTQYF. Drawing the rest from reference TRBV7-2 and TRBJ2-3, the complete variable domain is GAGVSQSPSNKVTEKGKDVELRCDPISGHTALYWYRQSLGQGLEFLIYFQGNSAPDKSGLPSDRFSAERTGGSVSTLTIQRTQQEDSAVYLCASSPILAAREDTQYFGPGTRLTVL.

The V call is TRBV2, the J call TRBJ2-1; no clear D. Trimming removed 1 base from V and 6 bases from J, with 4 bases in between. CDR3 length equals 12 residues. The V gene's germline CDR1 is SNHLY and CDR2 FYNNEI. The CDR3 DNA sequence: TGTGCCAGCAGTGAAGTAACCAATGAGCAGTTCTTC. Protein product: CASSEVTNEQFF.

This clone was found a few times. CDR3 sequence reads: CASSWSRMQLYEQYF. As DNA, the CDR3 is TGTGCCAGCTCATGGTCACGTATGCAACTCTACGAGCAGTACTTC. This sequence joins TRBV18 and TRBJ2-7; D gene uncertain. CDR3 length: 15 residues. Trimming left V 5 bases short and J 3 bases short, with 17 bases between. CDR1 is KGHSH and CDR2 is LQKENI in the germline V gene.

The chain combines TRBV19 with TRBJ1-5; 7 bases line up with TRBD1. Germline CDR1 and CDR2: LNHDA and SQIVND (reference sequence). The V gene end was trimmed by 5 bases and the J gene end by 3 bases; junction bases not matched to a gene: 10. The CDR3 is made up of 16 amino acids. The CDR3: CASSSPTGMNNQPQHF. The CDR3 DNA reads as TGTGCCAGTAGTTCCCCGACAGGGATGAACAATCAGCCCCAGCATTTT. Supplemented by reference TRBV19 and TRBJ1-5, the full variable domain reads DGGITQSPKYLFRKEGQNVTLSCEQNLNHDAMYWYRQDPGQGLRLIYYSQIVNDFQKGDIAEGYSVSREKKESFPLTVTSAQKNPTAFYLCASSSPTGMNNQPQHFGDGTRLSIL.

The genes are TRBV7-9 and TRBJ1-5; D gene uncertain. Trimming cost V 0 bases and J 5 bases, with 5 bases left between them. The germline V gene has CDR1 SEHNR and CDR2 FQNEAQ (reference sequence). CDR3 length equals 13 residues. The CDR3 loop reads CASSLAQYQPQHF. The DNA of the CDR3 is TGTGCCAGCAGCTTAGCGCAATATCAGCCCCAGCATTTT.

The chain employs TRBV6-6 and TRBJ2-3, with a tentative D call TRBD1 (5 bases). The CDR3 runs 14 residues. The germline CDR1 and CDR2 sequences are MNHNY and SVGAGI (reference sequence). Trimming removed 2 bases from V and 5 bases from J, with 11 bases in between. The CDR3: CASSYNDQGDTQYF. CDR3 coding DNA: TGTGCCAGCAGTTACAATGACCAGGGAGATACGCAGTATTTT.

The chain recombines TRBV28 with TRBJ1-3; D unresolved. This CDR3 spans 14 amino acids. Trimming removed 4 bases from V and 4 bases from J, with 11 bases in between. The germline CDR1 and CDR2 sequences are MDHEN and SYDVKM. The CDR3 is CASSYPPGGNTIYF. The CDR3 coding sequence is TGTGCCAGCAGTTACCCCCCGGGCGGAAACACCATATATTTT.

This chain joins TRBV6-1 and TRBJ2-1; D is possibly TRBD1 or TRBD2 (5 bases each). V lost 6 bases, J lost 1 base, and 13 bases lay in between. Looked up from germline, CDR1 is MNHNS and CDR2 is SASEGT. This CDR3 spans 15 amino acids. Here the CDR3 reads CASRGTVNSYNEQFF. The DNA for the CDR3 is TGTGCCAGCAGGGGGACGGTGAATTCCTACAATGAGCAGTTCTTC.

This clone turned up a few times. V and J are TRBV11-3 and TRBJ2-6; D is perhaps TRBD2 (6 bases). Trimming pared 5 bases from V and 2 bases from J, leaving 13 bases between. CDR1 and CDR2 from the germline V gene are SGHNT and YENEEA. CDR3 size: 16 residues. CDR3 region: CASSRSGGTGANVLTF. CDR3 DNA: TGTGCCAGCAGCCGTTCCGGGGGAACTGGGGCCAACGTCCTGACTTTC.

V usage is TRBV5-8 and J usage is TRBJ1-2; D unclear. Germline-derived CDR1 and CDR2 are SGHTS and YDEGEE. V lost 3 bases and J 4 bases, leaving 13 bases between the germline ends. This CDR3 comprises 14 residues. The CDR3 DNA is TGTGCCAGCAGCTCCGGAGTCCGCGGCTATGGCTACACCTTC. Amino acids: CASSSGVRGYGYTF.

This clone has only a few counts. This rearrangement joins TRBV5-5 to TRBJ2-7; TRBD1 is a possible D gene (6 bases). V gave up 4 bases and J gave up 0 bases, with 17 bases separating them. Germline V gives CDR1 SGHKS, CDR2 YYEKEE (reference sequence). The CDR3 contains 16 residues. As DNA, the CDR3 is TGTGCCAGCAGCCCATCTTACAGGGTTTACTCCTACGAGCAGTACTTC. Translating it yields CASSPSYRVYSYEQYF.

The rearrangement uses TRBV4-3 and TRBJ1-2; 7 bases line up with TRBD1. Germline V lookup: CDR1 LGHNA, CDR2 YSLEER. V lost 2 bases to trimming and J lost 3 bases; unmatched junction nucleotides: 3. CDR3 length equals 14 residues. CDR3 in amino acids: CASSQLQGDYGYTF. Written as DNA, the CDR3 is TGCGCCAGCAGCCAACTGCAGGGGGACTATGGCTACACCTTC.

V usage is TRBV25-1 and J usage is TRBJ2-5; TRBD2 matches 8 bases. After removal of 3 bases from V and 4 bases from J, the junction contained 7 bases not matched to a gene. CDR3 length: 15 residues. Germline V gene lookup returns CDR1 MGHDK and CDR2 SYGVNS. The CDR3 region is CASSDPGGGRETQYF. CDR3 in DNA: TGTGCCAGCAGTGACCCCGGGGGGGGAAGAGAGACCCAGTACTTC.

This chain uses TRBV7-8 with TRBJ2-1, with TRBD2 as a possible D gene (6 bases). In germline, CDR1 is SGHVS, CDR2 FQNEAQ. The length of the CDR3 is 13 residues. V lost 1 base, J lost 9 bases, and 10 bases lay in between. This chain's CDR3 is CASSLGRDGEQFF. Here the CDR3 DNA reads TGTGCCAGCAGCTTAGGGAGGGATGGTGAGCAGTTCTTC.

This clone has a handful of counts. The rearrangement links TRBV4-3 to TRBJ1-4; 7 bases map to TRBD1. From germline, CDR1 is LGHNA and CDR2 YSLEER. The length of the CDR3 is 16 residues. V shed 5 bases, J shed 2 bases, and the junction held 8 bases outside the gene matches. This CDR3 is CASSAETGITNEKLFF. Written as DNA, the CDR3 is TGCGCCAGCAGCGCCGAGACAGGGATCACTAATGAAAAACTGTTTTTT.